The clone carrying this T cell receptor (beta chain) was seen a handful of times. This sample is drawn from a study of tumour-infiltrating T cells in Burkitt lymphoma. Whole-study context: Repertoire clonality predicted overall and progression-free survival.

The V end was cut by 1 base, the J end by 5 bases, with 9 bases between. CDR1 and CDR2 (germline): SGDLS, YYNGEE. The CDR3 totals 13 residues. This table comes from immunoSEQ multiplex PCR, and its TCRdb copy is limited to in-frame clones, with some not included. The sample includes around 15,000 clones, around four fifths of them seen just once. The J gene is TRBJ1-1, the V gene TRBV9; the D gene is possibly TRBD1 (5 bases). This clonotype originated in a human donor with diffuse large B-cell lymphoma. The sequencing input was tumor tissue. DNA for the CDR3: TGTGCCAGCAGCGTAACAGGAAGAACTGAAGCTTTCTTT. Translated, it gives CASSVTGRTEAFF.